These 10 T cell receptor beta chains were sequenced from one sample in a study of blood T cell repertoires in COVID-19. Some clones are missing from TCRdb's copy, which holds only in-frame ones; the method was immunoSEQ multiplex PCR. Of more than 250,000 clones listed, approximately 87% were seen once; the top ten hold 7.5% to 9%. The sequenced material came from peripheral blood. Receptor source: a human donor in a cohort sampled during active COVID-19.

The rearrangement uses TRBV2 and TRBJ2-1; 8 bases are shared with TRBD2. V shed 7 bases and J 8 bases; nucleotides not matched to a gene: 10. The germline CDR1 and CDR2 sequences are SNHLY and FYNNEI. The CDR3 is 14 residues long. Here the CDR3 reads CASTGTSASYEQFF. The CDR3 coding sequence is TGTGCCAGCACTGGGACTAGTGCGAGCTATGAGCAGTTCTTC.

The V call is TRBV18, the J call TRBJ1-2; D may be TRBD1 (5 bases). V shed 3 bases and J shed 6 bases, with 11 bases lying between them. CDR3 length equals 13 residues. CDR1 KGHSH and CDR2 LQKENI come from the germline V gene. CDR3: CASSPHRYNGYTF. For the CDR3, the DNA is TGTGCCAGCTCACCCCACAGGTACAATGGCTACACCTTC.

This sequence joins TRBV5-1 and TRBJ2-7; 7 bases fit TRBD1. The CDR3 is 16 amino acids. V lost 4 bases, J lost 2 bases, and 12 bases stayed unmatched. The germline CDR1 and CDR2 sequences are SGHRS and YFSETQ. CDR3 nucleotide sequence: TGCGCCAGCAGCCCGAAACCACAGGGGTCCACCTACGAGCAGTACTTC. Protein: CASSPKPQGSTYEQYF.

V is TRBV3-1 (or the pseudogene TRBV3-2) and J is TRBJ1-1; D is perhaps TRBD1 (6 bases). Germline CDR1 and CDR2: LGHDT and YNNKEL (reference sequence). The CDR3 totals 14 residues. V shed 5 bases and J shed 6 bases, with 16 bases lying between them. This CDR3 is CASSTAGEWAEAFF. In DNA form, the CDR3 reads TGTGCCAGCAGCACCGCAGGGGAATGGGCTGAAGCTTTCTTT.

This chain joins TRBV7-2 and TRBJ1-4; 7 nucleotides agree with TRBD1. J lost 4 bases, V lost 5 bases, and 7 bases had no gene match. The CDR3 length is 15 residues. Germline V CDR1 and CDR2: SGHTA, FQGNSA. CDR3 sequence: CASSVEGASNEKLFF. CDR3 in DNA: TGTGCCAGCAGCGTTGAGGGGGCTAGTAATGAAAAACTGTTTTTT.

The CDR3 loop reads CASSFRTGPNQPQHF. As DNA, the CDR3 is TGTGCCAGTAGTTTCAGGACAGGGCCAAATCAGCCCCAGCATTTT. J is TRBJ1-5 and V is TRBV19, with TRBD1 matching 8 bases. The CDR3 contains 15 residues. The trim removed 5 bases at V and 4 bases at J, leaving 7 bases unmatched. Germline lookup yields CDR1 LNHDA and CDR2 SQIVND (reference sequence).

J is TRBJ2-1 and V is TRBV9; TRBD1 agrees at 10 bases. V shed 3 bases, J shed 9 bases, and the junction held 6 bases outside the gene matches. Looked up from germline, CDR1 is SGDLS and CDR2 is YYNGEE. The CDR3 is 14 amino acids. The CDR3 is CASSGRQGAGEQFF. In DNA form, the CDR3 reads TGTGCCAGCAGCGGAAGACAGGGGGCAGGTGAGCAGTTCTTC. Full variable domain (outside the CDR3, taken from reference TRBV9 and TRBJ2-1): DSGVTQTPKHLITATGQRVTLRCSPRSGDLSVYWYQQSLDQGLQFLIQYYNGEERAKGNILERFSAQQFPDLHSELNLSSLELGDSALYFCASSGRQGAGEQFFGPGTRLTVL.

The chain uses TRBV5-1 and TRBJ2-3, with 15 bases fitting TRBD2. Trimming cost V 4 bases and J 8 bases; bases outside gene matches: 8. The CDR3 has 16 residues. Germline CDR1 reads SGHRS; CDR2 reads YFSETQ. CDR3 in DNA: TGCGCCAGCAGCCCCAGAGGACTAGCGGGAGGGCCTACGCAGTATTTT. This gives the protein CASSPRGLAGGPTQYF.

This clone was detected once. This chain uses TRBV28 with TRBJ1-2, with 10 bases aligning to TRBD1. This CDR3 spans 14 amino acids. Germline CDR1 reads MDHEN; CDR2 reads SYDVKM. With 6 bases clipped from V and 7 bases from J, the junction kept 8 bases outside the gene matches. In DNA, the CDR3 is TGTGCCAGCAGCCCCGGGACAGGGGTGTTTGGCTACACCTTC. It is translated as CASSPGTGVFGYTF.

The chain employs TRBV5-1 and TRBJ1-3, with a tentative D call TRBD1 (5 bases). The CDR3 extends over 17 amino acids. Germline CDR1 SGHRS, CDR2 YFSETQ. V lost 2 bases and J lost 0, with 15 bases in between. In nucleotides, the CDR3 is TGCGCCAGCAGCTTCATCCCACAGGCGAACTCTGGAAACACCATATATTTT. This translates into CASSFIPQANSGNTIYF.